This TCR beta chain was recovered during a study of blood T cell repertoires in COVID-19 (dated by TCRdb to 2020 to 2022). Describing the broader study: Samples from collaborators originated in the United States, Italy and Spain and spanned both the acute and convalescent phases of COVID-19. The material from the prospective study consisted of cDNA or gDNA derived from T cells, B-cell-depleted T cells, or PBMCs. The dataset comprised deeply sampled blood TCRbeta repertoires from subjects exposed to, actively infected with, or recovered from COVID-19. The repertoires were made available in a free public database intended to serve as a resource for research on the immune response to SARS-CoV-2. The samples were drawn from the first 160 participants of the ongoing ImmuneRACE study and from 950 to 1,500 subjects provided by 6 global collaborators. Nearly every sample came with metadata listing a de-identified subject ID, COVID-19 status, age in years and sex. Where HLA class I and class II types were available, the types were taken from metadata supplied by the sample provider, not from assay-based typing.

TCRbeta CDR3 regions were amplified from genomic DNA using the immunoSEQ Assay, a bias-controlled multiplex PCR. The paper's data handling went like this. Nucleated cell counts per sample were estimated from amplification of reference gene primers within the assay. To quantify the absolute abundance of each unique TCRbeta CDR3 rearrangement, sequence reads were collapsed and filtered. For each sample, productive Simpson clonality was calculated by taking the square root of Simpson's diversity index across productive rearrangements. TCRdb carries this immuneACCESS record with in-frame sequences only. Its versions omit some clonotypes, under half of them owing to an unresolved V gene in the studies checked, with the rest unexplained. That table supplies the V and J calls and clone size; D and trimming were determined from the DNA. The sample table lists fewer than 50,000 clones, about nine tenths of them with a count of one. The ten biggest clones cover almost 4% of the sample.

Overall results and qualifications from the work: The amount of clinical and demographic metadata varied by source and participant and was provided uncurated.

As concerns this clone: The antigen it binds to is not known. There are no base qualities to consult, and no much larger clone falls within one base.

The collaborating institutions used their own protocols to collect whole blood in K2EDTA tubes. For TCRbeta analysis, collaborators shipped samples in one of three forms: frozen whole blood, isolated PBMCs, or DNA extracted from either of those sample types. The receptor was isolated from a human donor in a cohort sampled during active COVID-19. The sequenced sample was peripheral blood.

The nucleotide sequence reads as follows: TGTGCCAGCAGCGTGGGGGGCACTGAAGCTTTCTTT. Its product reads: CASSVGGTEAFF. The chain links TRBV27 with TRBJ1-1; tentative D gene TRBD1, with 5 bases matching. V is pared back by 6 bases and J by 4 bases, with 9 bases lying between the germline termini. Measured from the cysteine to the phenylalanine, the CDR3 is 12 residues long. Left in the record is the CDR3 DNA by itself, 36 bases read in frame from the first base. Taken from the germline V gene (reference sequence), the CDR1 and CDR2 loops are MNHEY and SMNVEV.